Sequencing of this TCR beta chain was carried out in a study of blood T cell repertoires in COVID-19. V lost 3 bases and J 0 bases, leaving 9 bases between the germline ends. Germline V lookup: CDR1 LNHDA, CDR2 SQIVND (reference sequence). The length of the CDR3 is 14 residues. The protocol was immunoSEQ multiplex PCR, while the TCRdb copy is restricted to in-frame clones and leaves out a portion. The sample has a few hundred thousand clones, 88% seen once. On this clone: The sample carries other DNA sequences with the same CDR3.

The TCR originated in a woman in her twenties or thirties who had recovered from COVID-19. V and J are TRBV19 and TRBJ2-7, with D perhaps TRBD1 (5 bases). Sequences were obtained from PBMCs or T cells enriched from blood (not recorded which). CDR3 in amino acids: CASSIQGSSYEQYF. CDR3 DNA: TGTGCCAGTAGTATCCAGGGCAGCTCCTACGAGCAGTACTTC.